These 11 T cell receptor beta chains originate from one sample sequenced in a study of blood T cells in healthy people across ages. A sample-barcoded 5' primer and a J-beta primer mix were used in a second PCR of roughly 6 to 12 cycles. Using its own MiXCR run on the 5' RACE reads, TCRdb lists one record per CDR3 protein. Here the sample spans about 770,000 distinct CDR3 sequences, 40% to 50% being singletons. Sequencing used blood. Receptors were obtained from a man in his 60s in good health.

The rearrangement joins TRBV12-3 or TRBV12-4 to TRBJ2-1; D possibly corresponds to TRBD1 (5 bases). Judging by the DNA end, TRBJ2-7 fits better; the J call may be wrong. The CDR3 runs 14 residues. CDR3 sequence (DNA): TGTGCCAGCGCCGATAGGGGTTCCTACAATGAGCAGTACTTC. This sequence encodes CASADRGSYNEQYF.

This clonotype was counted only a few times. The chain couples TRBV7-2 to TRBJ1-2; D uncertain. The CDR3 spans 17 residues. Trimming took 1 base from V and 3 from J, leaving 18 bases between them. Germline CDR1 and CDR2: SGHTA and FQGNSA. The CDR3 DNA sequence: TGTGCCAGCAGCTTAGAATTTTTACCCTCCGCGGACTATGGCTACACCTTC. Translated, it gives CASSLEFLPSADYGYTF.

This clonotype has only a few counts. The chain employs TRBV12-3 or TRBV12-4 and TRBJ2-5, with 14 nucleotides matching TRBD2. The junction had 9 bases not matched to a gene; V was cut back by 5 bases and J by 7 bases. The CDR3 totals 16 residues. CDR3 loop: CASSPPFGLAGGTQYF. The DNA for the CDR3 is TGTGCCAGCAGTCCTCCCTTTGGACTAGCGGGGGGGACCCAGTACTTC.

The chain uses TRBV4-1 and TRBJ2-5, with TRBD1 identical over 7 bases. V lost 2 bases and J lost 1; bases outside the gene matches: 7. Per the germline V gene, CDR1 is MGHRA and CDR2 is YSYEKL. This CDR3 is 16 amino acids long. For the CDR3, the DNA is TGCGCCAGCAGCCAAAGGCAGGGGGTGTTCCAAGAGACCCAGTACTTC. Protein product: CASSQRQGVFQETQYF.

The chain links TRBV20-1 to TRBJ1-1; D is perhaps TRBD1 (5 bases). The CDR3 extends over 11 amino acids. The V and J ends lost 6 bases and 10 bases respectively, with 15 bases between them. Germline V gene lookup returns CDR1 DFQATT and CDR2 SNEGSKA (reference sequence). The CDR3 protein is CSALGARGAFF. The CDR3 nucleotides are TGCAGTGCCTTAGGGGCGCGGGGAGCTTTCTTT.

The gene calls are TRBV29-1 and TRBJ1-2; 8 positions agree with TRBD1. V dropped 3 bases and J dropped 5; count of bases not matched to a gene: 11. This CDR3 comprises 15 residues. Germline loops: CDR1 SQVTM, CDR2 ANQGSEA. The CDR3 region is CSVERQGRLPYGYTF. DNA of the CDR3: TGCAGCGTTGAGAGACAGGGGAGGCTACCTTATGGCTACACCTTC.

This chain connects TRBV4-2 to TRBJ2-3; 7 bases agree with TRBD1. The V and J ends lost 0 bases and 6 bases, in that order; junction bases with no gene match: 9. The CDR3 is 16 amino acids. CDR1 and CDR2 from the germline V gene are LGHNA and YNFKEQ. The CDR3 coding sequence is TGTGCCAGCAGCCAAGATCCAATTACAGGGGCGGATACGCAGTATTTT. Translating it yields CASSQDPITGADTQYF.

The chain couples TRBV3-1 to TRBJ1-2; D is undetermined. CDR1 is LGHDT, CDR2 YNNKEL, per germline (reference sequence). This CDR3 contains 14 residues. V was clipped by 0 bases and J by 5 bases, with 10 bases between them. The CDR3 protein is CASSQEIHGYGYTF. The CDR3 DNA reads as TGTGCCAGCAGCCAAGAGATTCATGGTTATGGCTACACCTTC.

This clonotype showed up many times. The chain combines TRBV5-1 with TRBJ2-7; D not certain. The CDR3 extends over 15 amino acids. Per germline, CDR1 SGHRS and CDR2 YFSETQ. V gave up 1 base and J gave up 1 base, with 12 bases separating them. The CDR3 protein is CASSLRPAESYEQYF. DNA of the CDR3: TGCGCCAGCAGCTTGAGGCCGGCAGAGTCCTACGAGCAGTACTTC. Variable domain in full (rest from reference TRBV5-1 and TRBJ2-7): KAGVTQTPRYLIKTRGQQVTLSCSPISGHRSVSWYQQTPGQGLQFLFEYFSETQRNKGNFPGRFSGRQFSNSRSEMNVSTLELGDSALYLCASSLRPAESYEQYFGPGTRLTVT.

This clonotype was seen a handful of times. J is TRBJ2-7 and V is TRBV28; tentatively, D is TRBD1 or TRBD2 (6 bases each). V shed 3 bases and J shed 0 bases, with 12 bases lying between them. Germline V gene sequence: CDR1 MDHEN, CDR2 SYDVKM. The CDR3 has 15 residues. The CDR3 here is CASSFEGGVSYEQYF. DNA of the CDR3: TGTGCCAGCAGTTTTGAGGGGGGCGTCTCCTACGAGCAGTACTTC.

The chain recombines TRBV5-1 with TRBJ2-1; D is undetermined. V gave up 4 bases and J gave up 6 bases, with 17 bases separating them. The CDR3 is 15 residues long. The V gene's germline CDR1 is SGHRS and CDR2 YFSETQ. The CDR3 region has the DNA TGCGCCAGCAGCATGGATCTGGGGAAGATCAATGAGCAGTTCTTC. Amino acids: CASSMDLGKINEQFF. Supplemented by reference TRBV5-1 and TRBJ2-1, the full variable domain reads KAGVTQTPRYLIKTRGQQVTLSCSPISGHRSVSWYQQTPGQGLQFLFEYFSETQRNKGNFPGRFSGRQFSNSRSEMNVSTLELGDSALYLCASSMDLGKINEQFFGPGTRLTVL.